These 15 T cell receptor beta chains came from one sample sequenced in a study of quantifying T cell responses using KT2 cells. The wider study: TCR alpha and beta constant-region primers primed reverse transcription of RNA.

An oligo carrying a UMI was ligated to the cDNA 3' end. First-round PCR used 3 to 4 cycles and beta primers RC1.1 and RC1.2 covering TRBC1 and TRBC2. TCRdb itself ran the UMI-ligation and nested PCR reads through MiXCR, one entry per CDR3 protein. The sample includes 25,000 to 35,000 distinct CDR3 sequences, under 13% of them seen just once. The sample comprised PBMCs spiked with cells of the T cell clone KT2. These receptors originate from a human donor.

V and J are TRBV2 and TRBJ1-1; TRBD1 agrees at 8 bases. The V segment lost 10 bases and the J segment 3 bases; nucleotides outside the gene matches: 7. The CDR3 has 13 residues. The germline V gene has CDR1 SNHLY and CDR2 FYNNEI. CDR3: CATTDRVDTEAFF. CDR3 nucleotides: TGTGCCACCACGGACAGGGTTGACACTGAAGCTTTCTTT.

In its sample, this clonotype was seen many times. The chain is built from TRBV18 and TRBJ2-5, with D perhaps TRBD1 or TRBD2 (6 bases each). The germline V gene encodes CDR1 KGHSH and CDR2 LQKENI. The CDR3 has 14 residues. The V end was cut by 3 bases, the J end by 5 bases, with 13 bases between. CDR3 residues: CASSPHRGQETQYF. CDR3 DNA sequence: TGTGCCAGCTCACCCCACCGGGGGCAGGAGACCCAGTACTTC.

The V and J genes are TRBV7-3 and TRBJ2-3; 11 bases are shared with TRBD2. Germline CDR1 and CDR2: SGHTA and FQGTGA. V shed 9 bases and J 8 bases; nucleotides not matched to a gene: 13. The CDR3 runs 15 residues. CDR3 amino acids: CASSGCSGRGCTQYF. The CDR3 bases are TGTGCCAGTTCTGGATGTAGCGGGAGGGGTTGTACGCAGTATTTT. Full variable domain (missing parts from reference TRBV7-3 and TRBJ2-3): GAGVSQTPSNKVTEKGKYVELRCDPISGHTALYWYRQSLGQGPEFLIYFQGTGAADDSGLPNDRFFAVRPEGSVSTLKIQRTERGDSAVYLCASSGCSGRGCTQYFGPGTRLTVL.

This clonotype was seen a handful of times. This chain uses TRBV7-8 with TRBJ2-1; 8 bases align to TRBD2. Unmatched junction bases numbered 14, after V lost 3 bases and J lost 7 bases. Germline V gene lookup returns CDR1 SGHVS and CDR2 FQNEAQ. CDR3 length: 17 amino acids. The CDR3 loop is CASSLPMRTSQLNEQFF. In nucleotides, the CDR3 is TGTGCCAGCAGCTTGCCTATGCGGACTAGCCAGCTAAATGAGCAGTTCTTC.

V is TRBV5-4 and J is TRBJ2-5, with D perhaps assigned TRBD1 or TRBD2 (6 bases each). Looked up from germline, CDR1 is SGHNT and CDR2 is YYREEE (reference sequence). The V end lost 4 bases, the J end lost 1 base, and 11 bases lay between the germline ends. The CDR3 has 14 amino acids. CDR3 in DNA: TGTGCCAGCAGCACCTGGGGGGCCCAAGAGACCCAGTACTTC. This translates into CASSTWGAQETQYF.

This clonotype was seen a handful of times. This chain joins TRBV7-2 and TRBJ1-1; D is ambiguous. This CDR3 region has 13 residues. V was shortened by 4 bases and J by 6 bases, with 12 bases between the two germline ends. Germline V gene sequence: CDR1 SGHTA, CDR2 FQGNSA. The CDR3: CASSYYQDPEAFF. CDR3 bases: TGTGCCAGCAGCTACTACCAGGACCCTGAAGCTTTCTTT. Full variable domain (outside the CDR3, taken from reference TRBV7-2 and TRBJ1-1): GAGVSQSPSNKVTEKGKDVELRCDPISGHTALYWYRQSLGQGLEFLIYFQGNSAPDKSGLPSDRFSAERTGGSVSTLTIQRTQQEDSAVYLCASSYYQDPEAFFGQGTRLTVV.

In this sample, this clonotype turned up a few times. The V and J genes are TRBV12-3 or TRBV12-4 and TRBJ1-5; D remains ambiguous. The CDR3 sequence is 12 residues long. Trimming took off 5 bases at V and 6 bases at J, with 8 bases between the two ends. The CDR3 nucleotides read TGTGCCAGCAGTCCCATCTCTCAGCCCCAGCATTTT. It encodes CASSPISQPQHF.

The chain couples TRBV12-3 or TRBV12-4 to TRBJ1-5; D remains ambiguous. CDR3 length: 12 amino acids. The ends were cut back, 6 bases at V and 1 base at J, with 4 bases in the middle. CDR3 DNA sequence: TGTGCCAGCAGGTACAGCAATCAGCCCCAGCATTTT. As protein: CASRYSNQPQHF.

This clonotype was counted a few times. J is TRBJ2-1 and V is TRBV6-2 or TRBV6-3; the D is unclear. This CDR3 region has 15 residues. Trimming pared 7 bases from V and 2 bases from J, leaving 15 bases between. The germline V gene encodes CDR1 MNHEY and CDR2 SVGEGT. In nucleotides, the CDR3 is TGTGCCAGCACCGCCCGGGTCGAGACCTACAATGAGCAGTTCTTC. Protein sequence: CASTARVETYNEQFF.

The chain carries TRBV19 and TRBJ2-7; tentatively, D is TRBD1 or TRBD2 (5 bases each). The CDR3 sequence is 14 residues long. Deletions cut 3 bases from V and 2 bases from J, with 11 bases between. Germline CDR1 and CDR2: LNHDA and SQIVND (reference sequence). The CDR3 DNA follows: TGTGCCAGTAGTATTCGGGACCCCCCCTACGAGCAGTACTTC. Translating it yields CASSIRDPPYEQYF.

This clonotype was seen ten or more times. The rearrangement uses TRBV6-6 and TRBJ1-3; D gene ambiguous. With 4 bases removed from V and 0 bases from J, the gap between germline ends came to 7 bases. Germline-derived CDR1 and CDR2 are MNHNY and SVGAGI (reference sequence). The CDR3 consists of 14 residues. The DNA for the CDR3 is TGTGCCAGCAGTTTGTCGAGCTCTGGAAACACCATATATTTT. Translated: CASSLSSSGNTIYF.

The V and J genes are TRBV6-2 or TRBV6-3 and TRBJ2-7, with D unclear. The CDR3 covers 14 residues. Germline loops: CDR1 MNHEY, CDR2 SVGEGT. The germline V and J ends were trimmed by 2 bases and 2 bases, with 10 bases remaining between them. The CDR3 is CASSYVGGAYEQYF. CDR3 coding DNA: TGTGCCAGCAGTTACGTCGGCGGTGCCTACGAGCAGTACTTC.

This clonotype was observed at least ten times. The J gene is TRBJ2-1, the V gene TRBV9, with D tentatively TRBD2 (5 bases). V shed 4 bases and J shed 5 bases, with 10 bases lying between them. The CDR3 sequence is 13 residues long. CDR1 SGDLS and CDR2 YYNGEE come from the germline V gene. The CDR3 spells CASSSRGHNEQFF. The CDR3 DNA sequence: TGTGCCAGCAGCTCGAGAGGGCACAATGAGCAGTTCTTC.

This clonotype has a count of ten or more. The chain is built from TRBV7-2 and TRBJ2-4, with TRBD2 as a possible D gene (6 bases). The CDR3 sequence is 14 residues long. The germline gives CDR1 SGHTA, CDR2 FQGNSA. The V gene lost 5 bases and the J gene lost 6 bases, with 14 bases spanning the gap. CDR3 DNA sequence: TGTGCCAGCAGCCCGAGGGACTCCCTAAACATTCAGTACTTC. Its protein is CASSPRDSLNIQYF.

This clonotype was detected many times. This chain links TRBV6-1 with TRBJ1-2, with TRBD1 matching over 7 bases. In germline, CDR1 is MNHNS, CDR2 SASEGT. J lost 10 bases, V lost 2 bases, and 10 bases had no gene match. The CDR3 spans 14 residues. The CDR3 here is CASSEPDRLEDYTF. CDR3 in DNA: TGTGCCAGCAGTGAACCGGACAGGCTTGAGGACTACACCTTC.